Listed below are T cell receptor beta chains from one sample, sequenced in a study of blood T cell repertoires in COVID-19. Method: immunoSEQ multiplex PCR; TCRdb's copy keeps in-frame clones and lacks some. The sample includes 200,000 to 250,000 clones, 75% to 85% of them seen just once. The sample taken for sequencing was peripheral blood. The receptors shown here come from a woman aged 25-40 years with COVID-19, enrolled during active disease. Both conserved end residues are part of each CDR3. D genes are given only for firm matches. Only part of the rows carry a size: once, few, many, or a class if the clone is expanded.

cdr3_nt: TGTGCCAGCAGACCCTATAGCGCGAATGAGCAGTTCTTC
cdr3_aa: CASRPYSANEQFF
v_call: TRBV5-6
clone_size: -
d_call: -
j_call: TRBJ2-1

cdr3_nt: TGTGCCAGCAGCCCCCGGGCCGGGGTTGGGAACACCATATATTTT
cdr3_aa: CASSPRAGVGNTIYF
v_call: TRBV7-2
clone_size: -
d_call: -
j_call: TRBJ1-3

cdr3_nt: TGTGCCTGGATTCGGCAGGCTCGCTATGGCTACACCTTC
cdr3_aa: CAWIRQARYGYTF
v_call: TRBV30
clone_size: -
d_call: -
j_call: TRBJ1-2

cdr3_nt: TGTGCCAGCAGCCCAGGGGCCGTAGGATACGAGCAGTACTTC
cdr3_aa: CASSPGAVGYEQYF
v_call: TRBV3-1/TRBV3-2
clone_size: -
d_call: -
j_call: TRBJ2-7

cdr3_nt: TGTGCCAGTAGTATTGCAGGGTGGGGCTATGGCTACACCTTC
cdr3_aa: CASSIAGWGYGYTF
v_call: TRBV19
clone_size: -
d_call: -
j_call: TRBJ1-2

cdr3_nt: TGTGCCAGCACCCCAGGGGACACCGGGGAGCTGTTTTTT
cdr3_aa: CASTPGDTGELFF
v_call: TRBV9
clone_size: -
d_call: -
j_call: TRBJ2-2

cdr3_nt: TGTGCCAGCATCCTGGCCAAAAACATTCAGTACTTC
cdr3_aa: CASILAKNIQYF
v_call: TRBV2
clone_size: -
d_call: -
j_call: TRBJ2-4

cdr3_nt: TGTGCCAGCAGCGGCCGGGACAGGCCCTCCTATAATTCACCCCTCCACTTT
cdr3_aa: CASSGRDRPSYNSPLHF
v_call: TRBV7-9
clone_size: few
d_call: TRBD1
j_call: TRBJ1-6

cdr3_nt: TGTGCCAGCTCACCACCGGACAGCCTTCCCTACGAGCAGTACTTC
cdr3_aa: CASSPPDSLPYEQYF
v_call: TRBV18
clone_size: -
d_call: -
j_call: TRBJ2-7

cdr3_nt: TGCAGCGTGGGGCACGTCGCTGGACAGGGAAAGCAGTTCTTC
cdr3_aa: CSVGHVAGQGKQFF
v_call: TRBV29-1
clone_size: -
d_call: TRBD1
j_call: TRBJ2-1

cdr3_nt: TGTGCCAGCAGTTCCGGGGGATTACGAGACGGGGAGCTGTTTTTT
cdr3_aa: CASSSGGLRDGELFF
v_call: TRBV6-2/TRBV6-3
clone_size: few
d_call: -
j_call: TRBJ2-2

cdr3_nt: TGTGCCAGCAGCCCGGAACACAGAATCGAAAATGAAAAACTGTTTTTT
cdr3_aa: CASSPEHRIENEKLFF
v_call: TRBV5-7
clone_size: once
d_call: -
j_call: TRBJ1-4

cdr3_nt: TGTGCCAGCAGACACGGCAGGGGACGGGCGGACACTGAAGCTTTCTTT
cdr3_aa: CASRHGRGRADTEAFF
v_call: TRBV2
clone_size: -
d_call: -
j_call: TRBJ1-1

cdr3_nt: TGTGCCAGCAGCTTAATTCCGGGGAGACAAAACATTCAGTACTTC
cdr3_aa: CASSLIPGRQNIQYF
v_call: TRBV7-3
clone_size: -
d_call: -
j_call: TRBJ2-4

cdr3_nt: TGTGCCAGCAGCTCGGCGGGAGGGGGAAACATTCAGTACTTC
cdr3_aa: CASSSAGGGNIQYF
v_call: TRBV7-9
clone_size: once
d_call: TRBD2
j_call: TRBJ2-4